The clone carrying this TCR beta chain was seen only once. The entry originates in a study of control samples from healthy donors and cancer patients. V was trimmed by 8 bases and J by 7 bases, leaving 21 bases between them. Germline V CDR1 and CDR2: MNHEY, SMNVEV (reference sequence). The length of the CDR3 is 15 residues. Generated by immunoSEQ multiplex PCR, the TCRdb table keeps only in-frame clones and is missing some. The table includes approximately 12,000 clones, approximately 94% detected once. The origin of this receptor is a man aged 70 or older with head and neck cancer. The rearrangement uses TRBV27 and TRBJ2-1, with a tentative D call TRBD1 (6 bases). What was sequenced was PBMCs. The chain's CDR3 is CASALGPQGKNEQFF. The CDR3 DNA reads TGTGCCAGCGCCCTGGGCCCGCAGGGGAAGAATGAGCAGTTCTTC.